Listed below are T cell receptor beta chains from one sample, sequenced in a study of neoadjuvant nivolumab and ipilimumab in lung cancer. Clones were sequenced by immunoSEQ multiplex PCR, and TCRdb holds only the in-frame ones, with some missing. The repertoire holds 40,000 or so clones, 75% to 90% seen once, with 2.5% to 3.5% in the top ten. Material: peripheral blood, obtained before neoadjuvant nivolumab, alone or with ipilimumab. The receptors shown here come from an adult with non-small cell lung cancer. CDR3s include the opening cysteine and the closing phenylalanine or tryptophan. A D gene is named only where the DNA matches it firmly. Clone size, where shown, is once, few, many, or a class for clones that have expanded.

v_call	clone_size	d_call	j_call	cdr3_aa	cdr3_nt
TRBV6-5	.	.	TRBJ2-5	CASSGQIQETQYF	TGTGCCAGTAGCGGACAGATCCAAGAGACCCAGTACTTC
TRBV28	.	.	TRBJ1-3	CASSTIRESGNTIYF	TGTGCCAGCAGTACCATCCGGGAGAGTGGAAACACCATATATTTT
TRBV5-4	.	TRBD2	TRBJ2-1	CASSSGLAGGQGEQFF	TGTGCCAGCAGCTCGGGACTAGCGGGAGGGCAAGGTGAGCAGTTCTTC
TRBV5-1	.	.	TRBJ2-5	CASRQGRETQYF	TGCGCCAGCAGACAGGGCCGCGAGACCCAGTACTTC
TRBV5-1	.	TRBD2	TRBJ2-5	CASRQGASGSTETQYF	TGCGCCAGCAGACAAGGAGCTAGCGGGAGTACAGAGACCCAGTACTTC
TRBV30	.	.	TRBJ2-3	CAWGLSTDTQYF	TGTGCCTGGGGATTATCCACAGATACGCAGTATTTT
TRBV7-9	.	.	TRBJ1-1	CASSLSYVSAEAFF	TGTGCCAGCAGCTTATCTTACGTCTCAGCTGAAGCTTTCTTT
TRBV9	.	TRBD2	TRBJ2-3	CASSVTSGAGGHPTTDTQYF	TGTGCCAGCAGCGTCACCAGTGGAGCGGGAGGCCATCCCACAACAGATACGCAGTATTTT
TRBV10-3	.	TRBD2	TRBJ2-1	CAISESYGEGYNEQFF	TGTGCCATCAGTGAGTCTTATGGGGAGGGCTACAATGAGCAGTTCTTC
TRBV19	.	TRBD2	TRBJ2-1	CASSILAGTSNEQFF	TGTGCCAGTAGTATCCTAGCGGGAACTAGCAATGAGCAGTTCTTC
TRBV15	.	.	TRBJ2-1	CATSRDMGFPHEQFF	TGTGCCACCAGCAGAGATATGGGATTCCCTCATGAGCAGTTCTTC
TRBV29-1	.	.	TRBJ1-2	CSGIRDSGTGYTF	TGCAGCGGAATACGGGATTCCGGAACGGGCTACACCTTC
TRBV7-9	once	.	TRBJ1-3	CASSHSGETGNTIYF	TGTGCCAGCAGCCATTCAGGGGAGACTGGAAACACCATATATTTT
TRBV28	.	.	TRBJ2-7	CASRGTLGYEQYF	TGTGCCAGCAGGGGGACGCTTGGCTACGAGCAGTACTTC
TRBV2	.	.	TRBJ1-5	CASSRTGRLNQPQHF	TGTGCCAGCAGTCGAACGGGACGCTTAAATCAGCCCCAGCATTTT
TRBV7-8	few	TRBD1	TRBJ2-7	CASSSRQGPTYEQYF	TGTGCCAGCAGCTCACGACAGGGGCCGACCTACGAGCAGTACTTC
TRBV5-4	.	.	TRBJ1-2	CASSSDSQGYTF	TGTGCCAGCAGCTCGGACAGTCAAGGCTACACCTTC
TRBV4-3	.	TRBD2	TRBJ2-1	CASSPETSGVHNEQFF	TGCGCCAGCAGCCCCGAGACTAGCGGAGTCCACAATGAGCAGTTCTTC
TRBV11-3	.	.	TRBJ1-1	CASSLATGSEAFF	TGTGCCAGCAGCTTAGCGACAGGTTCTGAAGCTTTCTTT
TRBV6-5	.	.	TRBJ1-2	CATDTGYGYTF	TGTGCCACCGACACTGGATATGGCTACACCTTC
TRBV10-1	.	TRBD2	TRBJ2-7	CASSVEKAGRYEQYF	TGCGCCAGCAGTGTAGAAAAAGCGGGACGCTACGAGCAGTACTTC
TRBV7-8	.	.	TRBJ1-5	CASSLAVGGREQPQHF	TGTGCCAGCAGCTTAGCCGTGGGGGGAAGGGAACAGCCCCAGCATTTT
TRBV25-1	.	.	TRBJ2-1	CASSEHEQFF	TGTGCCAGCAGTGAGCATGAGCAGTTCTTC
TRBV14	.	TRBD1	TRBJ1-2	CASSQGQIYGYTF	TGTGCCAGCAGCCAGGGACAGATCTATGGCTACACCTTC
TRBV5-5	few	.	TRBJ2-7	CASSLDLGTAYEQYF	TGTGCCAGCAGCTTGGACCTCGGGACGGCCTACGAGCAGTACTTC
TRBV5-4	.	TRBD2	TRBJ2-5	CASRGLPGETQYF	TGTGCCAGCAGGGGACTACCGGGGGAGACCCAGTACTTC
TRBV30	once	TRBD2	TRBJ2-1	CAWNNLAGVYHEQFF	TGTGCCTGGAATAATTTGGCGGGAGTTTACCATGAGCAGTTCTTC
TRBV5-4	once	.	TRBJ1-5	CASSLDRAQPQHF	TGTGCCAGCAGCTTGGACAGGGCTCAGCCCCAGCATTTT
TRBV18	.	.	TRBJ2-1	CASSPPGVTYNEQFF	TGTGCCAGCTCACCACCGGGAGTTACATACAATGAGCAGTTCTTC
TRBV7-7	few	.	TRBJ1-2	CASPRDGYTF	TGTGCCAGCCCCAGAGATGGCTACACCTTC